Listed below are T cell receptor beta chains from one sample, sequenced in a study of cytomegalovirus exposure and HLA in healthy donors. Profiling relied on immunoSEQ multiplex PCR, and the TCRdb table lists in-frame clones only, not all of them. Counted here are over 200,000 clones, about three quarters occurring once; the ten biggest clones make up about 2.5%. The sample taken for sequencing was PBMCs. The receptors shown here come from a woman between 55 and 75 years old in good health and CMV-seropositive. Both conserved end residues are part of each CDR3. D genes are given only for firm matches. A row's size may be missing; if present it is once, few, many or a size class.

abundance,j_gene,v_gene,d_gene,CDR3aa,CDR3nt
once,TRBJ2-5,TRBV15,NA,CATSEGRDGETQYF,TGTGCCACCTCCGAGGGAAGGGATGGAGAGACCCAGTACTTC
NA,TRBJ1-4,TRBV15,NA,CATSRQGNEKLFF,TGTGCCACCAGCAGACAGGGAAATGAAAAACTGTTTTTT
NA,TRBJ1-2,TRBV25-1,NA,CASSPANYGYTF,TGTGCCAGCAGTCCGGCTAACTATGGCTACACCTTC
NA,TRBJ1-2,TRBV7-8,TRBD1,CASSLGIGGDYGYTF,TGTGCCAGCAGCTTAGGGATAGGGGGCGACTATGGCTACACCTTC
once,TRBJ2-7,TRBV29-1,TRBD1,CSVCRGFGSYEQYF,TGCAGCGTTTGCAGGGGGTTCGGATCCTACGAGCAGTACTTC
NA,TRBJ2-7,TRBV7-2,TRBD2,CASSRWGGSYEQYF,TGTGCCAGCAGCCGATGGGGGGGCTCCTACGAGCAGTACTTC
NA,TRBJ2-4,TRBV11-2,TRBD2,CASSSTSGGLNIQYF,TGTGCCAGCAGCTCCACTAGCGGGGGACTAAACATTCAGTACTTC
once,TRBJ2-4,TRBV15,TRBD2,CATSLTSGKNIQYF,TGTGCCACCAGCCTCACTAGCGGTAAAAACATTCAGTACTTC
few,TRBJ1-1,TRBV19,NA,CASSATMNTEAFF,TGTGCCAGTAGTGCAACAATGAACACTGAAGCTTTCTTT
NA,TRBJ1-5,TRBV28,TRBD1,CASSSRDRGNQPQHF,TGTGCCAGCAGTAGCCGGGACAGGGGCAATCAGCCCCAGCATTTT
NA,TRBJ2-2,TRBV30,TRBD2,CAWSALAGAYTGELFF,TGTGCCTGGAGCGCCCTAGCGGGGGCCTACACCGGGGAGCTGTTTTTT
NA,TRBJ2-1,TRBV5-1,NA,CASSFDSHNEQFF,TGCGCCAGCAGCTTTGACAGCCACAATGAGCAGTTCTTC
NA,TRBJ1-2,TRBV5-4,TRBD1,CASSLPTGTGEIYGYTF,TGTGCCAGCAGCCTACCCACCGGGACAGGGGAAATCTATGGCTACACCTTC
NA,TRBJ1-1,TRBV28,TRBD1,CVSSSAGTENTEAFF,TGTGTCAGCAGTTCGGCCGGGACAGAAAACACTGAAGCTTTCTTT
NA,TRBJ2-1,TRBV5-1,NA,CASSLRVLISGTYNEQFF,TGCGCCAGCAGCCTAAGGGTGCTAATTAGCGGAACCTACAATGAGCAGTTCTTC
NA,TRBJ1-1,TRBV28,NA,CASNLGGATNTEAFF,TGTGCCAGCAATCTAGGGGGGGCGACGAACACTGAAGCTTTCTTT
NA,TRBJ1-1,TRBV30,NA,CAWSVGGVDTEAFF,TGTGCCTGGAGTGTGGGAGGGGTCGACACTGAAGCTTTCTTT
NA,TRBJ1-1,TRBV5-1,NA,CASSLDMNTEAFF,TGCGCCAGCAGCTTGGACATGAACACTGAAGCTTTCTTT
NA,TRBJ2-4,TRBV5-4,TRBD1,CASSPYAGTAKNIQYF,TGTGCCAGCAGCCCCTACGCCGGGACAGCTAAAAACATTCAGTACTTC
NA,TRBJ1-1,TRBV19,NA,CASSIGAGFTEAFF,TGTGCCAGTAGTATAGGGGCAGGATTCACTGAAGCTTTCTTT
NA,TRBJ1-2,TRBV2,TRBD1,CASSVEQGNYGYTF,TGTGCCAGCAGTGTTGAACAGGGGAACTATGGCTACACCTTC
NA,TRBJ2-3,TRBV6-6,TRBD2,CASRGASGRFADTQYF,TGTGCCAGCAGGGGGGCTAGCGGGAGGTTCGCAGATACGCAGTATTTT
NA,TRBJ2-5,TRBV18,NA,CASSPGGGRLYETQYF,TGTGCCAGCTCACCGGGGGGAGGACGGCTATATGAGACCCAGTACTTC